The 23 T cell receptor beta chains in this list originate from one sample, sequenced in a study of human T cells and chemical hapten exposure. TCRdb analysed the RACE reads with MiXCR anew, one entry per CDR3 protein. This table has some 300,000 distinct CDR3 sequences, 4.5% to 7% appearing once. As to time point: pre-sensitization, week 0. Noted treatment: therapeutic diphenylcyclopropenone sensitization with weekly scalp DPC. The sequencing used whole blood, collected in connection with sensitization to the hapten diphenylcyclopropenone (DPC). These receptors were collected from a woman aged 18-35 years with alopecia areata. Some clones in this sample may be carry-over from other donors' samples.

This clonotype was observed many times. This chain links TRBV11-2 with TRBJ1-3, with D tentatively TRBD1 (5 bases). CDR1 SGHAT and CDR2 FQNNGV come from the germline V gene. This CDR3 has 17 amino acids. Trimming left V 6 bases short and J 0 bases short, with 18 bases between. CDR3 in amino acids: CASRMPGRTISGNTIYF. The CDR3 DNA follows: TGTGCCAGCAGGATGCCGGGACGGACTATCTCTGGAAACACCATATATTTT. Using reference TRBV11-2 and TRBJ1-3 for the parts outside the CDR3, the full variable domain is EAGVAQSPRYKIIEKRQSVAFWCNPISGHATLYWYQQILGQGPKLLIQFQNNGVVDDSQLPKDRFSAERLKGVDSTLKIQPAKLEDSAVYLCASRMPGRTISGNTIYFGEGSWLTVV.

The chain carries TRBV20-1 and TRBJ1-1, with D unclear. Trimming stripped 7 bases from V and 1 base from J, with 13 bases between. The germline V gene has CDR1 DFQATT and CDR2 SNEGSKA (reference sequence). The CDR3 sequence is 13 residues long. The CDR3 DNA sequence: TGCAGTGTCACCGAGCAGGCGAACACTGAAGCTTTCTTT. This sequence encodes CSVTEQANTEAFF.

This clonotype occurred many times. The chain has TRBV7-8 and TRBJ2-3; the D gene is possibly TRBD1 (6 bases). Deletions cut 5 bases from V and 4 bases from J, with 13 bases between. The length of the CDR3 is 14 residues. The germline gives CDR1 SGHVS, CDR2 FQNEAQ. For the CDR3, the DNA is TGTGCCAGCAGCCCAAATCCAGGGGCAGATACGCAGTATTTT. Translated: CASSPNPGADTQYF.

This clonotype was picked up many times. The rearrangement uses TRBV20-1 and TRBJ1-1, with 8 nucleotides matching TRBD1. The CDR3 has 14 residues. Losses at the gene ends were 0 bases for V and 4 bases for J; bases not matched to a gene: 4. Germline CDR1 reads DFQATT; CDR2 reads SNEGSKA (reference sequence). CDR3 DNA sequence: TGCAGTGCTAGAGATAGGACAGGGCGCACTGAAGCTTTCTTT. It yields the protein CSARDRTGRTEAFF.

This clonotype was counted many times. The rearrangement links TRBV12-3 or TRBV12-4 to TRBJ2-1, with no clear D. V lost 2 bases and J lost 5, with 4 bases in between. CDR3 length equals 12 residues. The CDR3 is CASSLIDNEQFF. Written as DNA, the CDR3 is TGTGCCAGCAGTTTAATTGACAATGAGCAGTTCTTC.

This chain uses TRBV3-1 with TRBJ1-2; D is ambiguous. The CDR3 contains 13 residues. V was clipped by 1 base and J by 7 bases, with 10 bases between them. In germline, CDR1 is LGHDT, CDR2 YNNKEL (reference sequence). In DNA form, the CDR3 reads TGTGCCAGCAGCCAAGTGGGCACCGCTGGCTACACCTTC. As protein: CASSQVGTAGYTF.

This clonotype was counted only a few times. V gene TRBV9 combines with J gene TRBJ1-5, with D uncertain. The CDR3 spans 13 residues. The V end was cut by 0 bases, the J end by 9 bases, with 10 bases between. The germline CDR1 and CDR2 sequences are SGDLS and YYNGEE. This chain's CDR3 is CASSVEADLPQHF. CDR3 in DNA: TGTGCCAGCAGCGTAGAGGCGGACTTGCCCCAGCATTTT.

The chain uses TRBV6-5 and TRBJ1-1, with D maybe TRBD1 (5 bases). The ends were cut back, 0 bases at V and 2 bases at J, with 10 bases in the middle. The CDR3 sequence is 15 residues long. Germline V gives CDR1 MNHEY, CDR2 SVGAGI. Written as DNA, the CDR3 is TGTGCCAGCAGTTACTCCCCGACAGCAAACACTGAAGCTTTCTTT. Translation gives CASSYSPTANTEAFF.

The V call is TRBV12-3 or TRBV12-4, the J call TRBJ1-4; TRBD1 agrees at 7 bases. There are 14 residues in the CDR3. The ends lost 4 bases at V and 7 bases at J; junction bases unmatched: 6. The chain's CDR3 is CASSYRQGGEKLFF. The CDR3 DNA is TGTGCCAGCAGTTACCGACAGGGAGGTGAAAAACTGTTTTTT.

V usage is TRBV11-1 and J usage is TRBJ1-1; D is uncertain. CDR1 and CDR2 from the germline V gene are SGHAT and FQDESV (reference sequence). The ends were cut back, 4 bases at V and 4 bases at J, with 10 bases in the middle. This CDR3 has 13 residues. CDR3 sequence: CASSSFTSTEAFF. CDR3 bases: TGTGCCAGCAGCTCCTTCACAAGCACTGAAGCTTTCTTT.

This clonotype was recorded many times. The junction and the germline gene differ at one end; a read error may be behind it. The rearrangement links TRBV6-1 to TRBJ1-4; tentative D call: TRBD1 (6 bases). Germline V gives CDR1 MNHNS, CDR2 SASEGT. This CDR3 has 13 amino acids. In DNA, the CDR3 is TGTGCCAGCAGTGAACTTTTGTCGGGGGGCGAGGTTTTT. Protein product: CASSELLSGGEVF.

In this sample, this clonotype turned up many times. The chain combines TRBV27 with TRBJ2-1; 14 nucleotides line up with TRBD2. Germline V gene lookup returns CDR1 MNHEY and CDR2 SMNVEV (reference sequence). CDR3 length equals 15 residues. Trimming cost V 2 bases and J 7 bases; bases outside gene matches: 1. As DNA, the CDR3 is TGTGCCAGCAGTTTAGGGACTAGCGGGGGAAATGAGCAGTTCTTC. Translation gives CASSLGTSGGNEQFF.

This clonotype has a handful of counts. V is TRBV6-5 and J is TRBJ2-5; D is tentatively TRBD1 or TRBD2 (5 bases each). Germline CDR1 MNHEY, CDR2 SVGAGI. The germline V and J ends were trimmed by 5 bases and 5 bases, with 9 bases remaining between them. The CDR3 runs 12 residues. The chain's CDR3 is CASSTREETQYF. The CDR3 nucleotides are TGTGCCAGCAGTACCAGGGAGGAGACCCAGTACTTC.

The V and J genes are TRBV5-5 and TRBJ2-1; 8 bases fit TRBD1. With 0 bases clipped from V and 3 bases from J, the junction kept 2 bases outside the gene matches. The V gene's germline CDR1 is SGHKS and CDR2 YYEKEE (reference sequence). This CDR3 has 15 amino acids. CDR3 protein: CASSLGTGFYNEQFF. The CDR3, as DNA: TGTGCCAGCAGCTTGGGGACAGGGTTCTACAATGAGCAGTTCTTC.

This clonotype has ten or more counts. The genes are TRBV11-3 and TRBJ2-7; 8 bases map to TRBD1. The V gene's germline CDR1 is SGHNT and CDR2 YENEEA. The CDR3 contains 19 residues. V was pared by 3 bases and J by 0 bases, with 16 bases of the junction left unmatched. CDR3 region: CASSLGRRDRGPSSYEQYF. The CDR3 DNA follows: TGTGCCAGCAGCTTGGGTCGGCGCGACAGGGGACCAAGCTCCTACGAGCAGTACTTC.

This clonotype occurred a few times. The gene calls are TRBV2 and TRBJ2-2; D gene unclear. Germline loops: CDR1 SNHLY, CDR2 FYNNEI. This CDR3 is 12 amino acids long. The V gene lost 10 bases and the J gene lost 1 base, with 7 bases spanning the gap. CDR3 amino acids: CATVGNTGELFF. CDR3 nucleotides: TGTGCCACAGTAGGGAACACCGGGGAGCTGTTTTTT.

This clonotype was recorded at least ten times. The chain carries TRBV20-1 and TRBJ2-7; D is undetermined. Trimming cost V 3 bases and J 3 bases, with 6 bases left between them. CDR1 is DFQATT, CDR2 SNEGSKA, per germline (reference sequence). The CDR3 covers 11 residues. The CDR3 here is CSASANYEQYF. The CDR3 nucleotides are TGCAGTGCTAGTGCCAACTACGAGCAGTACTTC.

This clonotype has more than one count but fewer than ten. The chain recombines TRBV2 with TRBJ1-2; unclear D gene. With 1 base removed from V and 9 bases from J, the gap between germline ends came to 15 bases. Germline V lookup: CDR1 SNHLY, CDR2 FYNNEI. The CDR3 is 14 amino acids. CDR3 sequence: CASSEEYTQRRYTF. DNA of the CDR3: TGTGCCAGCAGTGAAGAGTACACTCAAAGACGCTACACCTTC.

This clonotype has a handful of counts. The chain joins TRBV12-3 or TRBV12-4 to TRBJ1-2; tentatively, D is TRBD1 (5 bases). The V gene lost 6 bases and the J gene lost 6 bases, with 11 bases spanning the gap. The CDR3 extends over 12 amino acids. CDR3 residues: CASSLAGHGYTF. CDR3 coding DNA: TGTGCCAGCAGCCTTGCAGGGCATGGCTACACCTTC.

This clonotype has at least ten counts. V is TRBV7-2 and J is TRBJ1-6; possible D gene TRBD1, 6 bases. CDR1 SGHTA and CDR2 FQGNSA come from the germline V gene. The CDR3 contains 15 residues. V shed 7 bases and J shed 2 bases, with 12 bases lying between them. CDR3 sequence (DNA): TGTGCCAGCAACCTACAGGGAACCTATAATTCACCCCTCCACTTT. This encodes CASNLQGTYNSPLHF. The full variable domain, in which reference TRBV7-2 and TRBJ1-6 provide the parts outside the CDR3, is GAGVSQSPSNKVTEKGKDVELRCDPISGHTALYWYRQSLGQGLEFLIYFQGNSAPDKSGLPSDRFSAERTGGSVSTLTIQRTQQEDSAVYLCASNLQGTYNSPLHFGNGTRLTVT.

This clonotype was picked up many times. This rearrangement joins TRBV5-4 to TRBJ1-2; D uncertain. Germline V gene data show CDR1 as SGHNT and CDR2 as YYREEE (reference sequence). V was clipped by 4 bases and J by 9 bases, with 22 bases between them. This CDR3 contains 15 residues. CDR3 loop: CASSPQAGSEGSYTF. The DNA of the CDR3 is TGTGCCAGCAGCCCCCAAGCGGGTAGCGAGGGAAGCTACACCTTC.

This clonotype was seen more than once but under ten times. The V gene is TRBV7-8, the J gene TRBJ1-6, with D uncertain. The CDR3 has 15 residues. Germline V gene sequence: CDR1 SGHVS, CDR2 FQNEAQ. Between the trimmed V and J ends, which lost 1 base and 10 bases, there was a span of 14 bases. This CDR3 is CASSLVNGVDSPLHF. In nucleotides, the CDR3 is TGTGCCAGCAGCTTAGTTAATGGAGTGGACTCACCCCTCCACTTT.

This clonotype occurred a few times. The chain uses TRBV27 and TRBJ1-4; D gene ambiguous. V lost 5 bases and J 5 bases, leaving 12 bases between the germline ends. The CDR3 has 14 amino acids. Germline CDR1 is MNHEY and CDR2 is SMNVEV (reference sequence). The CDR3 sequence: CASSPMSLNEKLFF. The CDR3 DNA reads as TGTGCCAGCAGTCCCATGTCGCTAAATGAAAAACTGTTTTTT.